The 20 T cell receptor beta chains below come from one sample, sequenced in a study of T cell responses to AZD1222 COVID-19 vaccine. Some clones are missing from TCRdb's copy, which holds only in-frame ones; the method was immunoSEQ multiplex PCR. The sample shows some 170,000 clones, 70% to 90% of them seen only once. This specimen was peripheral blood, taken on day 0 of AZD1222 vaccination. The receptors were gathered from an adult in good health.

The genes are TRBV6-2 or TRBV6-3 and TRBJ1-2; D is unclear. CDR3 length: 14 residues. The V gene's germline CDR1 is MNHEY and CDR2 SVGEGT. The V end lost 2 bases, the J end lost 4 bases, and 11 bases lay between the germline ends. CDR3 coding DNA: TGTGCCAGCAGTTACGACGGGTACGGCTATGGCTACACCTTC. Its translation: CASSYDGYGYGYTF.

This clone was seen only once. The chain carries TRBV7-9 and TRBJ1-1; tentatively, D is TRBD1 (6 bases). V lost 5 bases and J 10 bases, leaving 14 bases between the germline ends. The CDR3 runs 12 residues. The V gene's germline CDR1 is SEHNR and CDR2 FQNEAQ (reference sequence). The CDR3 loop reads CASSPDSSRAFF. CDR3 DNA: TGTGCCAGCAGCCCGGACAGCTCCAGAGCTTTCTTT.

The chain is built from TRBV19 and TRBJ1-2; no firm D call. This CDR3 comprises 15 residues. V dropped 0 bases and J dropped 4 bases, with 12 bases sitting between them. The V gene's germline CDR1 is LNHDA and CDR2 SQIVND (reference sequence). The CDR3 nucleotides are TGTGCCAGTAGTATAGATCCGGGTTCTGGCTATGGCTACACCTTC. It specifies CASSIDPGSGYGYTF.

V and J are TRBV5-1 and TRBJ1-1; D unclear. The CDR3 consists of 17 residues. The germline V gene encodes CDR1 SGHRS and CDR2 YFSETQ. V was trimmed by 5 bases and J by 0 bases, leaving 20 bases between them. CDR3 loop: CASSFTVYNQMNTEAFF. The CDR3, as DNA: TGCGCCAGCAGTTTTACGGTTTATAACCAGATGAACACTGAAGCTTTCTTT. The entire variable domain, with the rest obtained from reference TRBV5-1 and TRBJ1-1, is as follows: KAGVTQTPRYLIKTRGQQVTLSCSPISGHRSVSWYQQTPGQGLQFLFEYFSETQRNKGNFPGRFSGRQFSNSRSEMNVSTLELGDSALYLCASSFTVYNQMNTEAFFGQGTRLTVV.

V usage is TRBV6-6 and J usage is TRBJ2-7, with 15 bases aligning to TRBD2. Trimming removed 5 bases from V and 4 bases from J; junction bases left unmatched: 12. Germline V gene data show CDR1 as MNHNY and CDR2 as SVGAGI (reference sequence). The CDR3 runs 18 residues. CDR3 in amino acids: CASSPGLAGGSTSYEQYF. Written as DNA, the CDR3 is TGTGCCAGCAGTCCCGGACTAGCGGGAGGGTCCACCTCTTACGAGCAGTACTTC.

The chain employs TRBV6-1 and TRBJ2-7; D remains ambiguous. The CDR3 contains 15 residues. Germline lookup yields CDR1 MNHNS and CDR2 SASEGT. V gave up 1 base and J gave up 0 bases, with 10 bases separating them. DNA of the CDR3: TGTGCCAGCAGTGAAGGGTCCGTGAGCTCCTACGAGCAGTACGTC. Its translation: CASSEGSVSSYEQYV.

The chain carries TRBV5-5 and TRBJ2-6; no reliable D call. Germline CDR1 reads SGHKS; CDR2 reads YYEKEE (reference sequence). The CDR3 has 17 residues. Trimming took 4 bases from V and 0 from J, leaving 14 bases between them. Here the CDR3 reads CASSLSPLVSGANVLTF. Here the CDR3 DNA reads TGTGCCAGCAGCCTCTCCCCACTGGTCTCTGGGGCCAACGTCCTGACTTTC. Combining the CDR3 with reference TRBV5-5 and TRBJ2-6 gives the whole variable domain DAGVTQSPTHLIKTRGQQVTLRCSPISGHKSVSWYQQVLGQGPQFIFQYYEKEERGRGNFPDRFSARQFPNYSSELNVNALLLGDSALYLCASSLSPLVSGANVLTFGAGSRLTVL.

V usage is TRBV28 and J usage is TRBJ1-2; D unclear. V lost 6 bases to trimming and J lost 2 bases, with 10 bases between them. The CDR3 has 13 residues. The germline V gene encodes CDR1 MDHEN and CDR2 SYDVKM. The CDR3 loop reads CASRYGENYGYTF. CDR3 coding DNA: TGTGCCAGCAGGTATGGGGAGAACTATGGCTACACCTTC.

The V gene is TRBV30, the J gene TRBJ1-5, with 9 bases that match TRBD1. Trimming cost V 7 bases and J 6 bases; bases outside gene matches: 10. Germline CDR1 reads GTSNPN; CDR2 reads SVGIG (reference sequence). This CDR3 is built from 14 residues. This CDR3 reads CASDRGELGQPQHF. DNA of the CDR3: TGTGCCTCGGACAGGGGAGAGCTAGGTCAGCCCCAGCATTTT.

This chain uses TRBV28 with TRBJ1-6, with 7 nucleotides matching TRBD1. CDR3 size: 13 residues. CDR1 and CDR2 (germline): MDHEN, SYDVKM. The J segment lost 7 bases and the V segment lost 4 bases, leaving 1 base of the junction unmatched. For the CDR3, the DNA is TGTGCCAGCAGTTACAGGGGCAATTCACCCCTCCACTTT. It specifies CASSYRGNSPLHF. The whole variable domain, remainder taken from reference TRBV28 and TRBJ1-6, is DVKVTQSSRYLVKRTGEKVFLECVQDMDHENMFWYRQDPGLGLRLIYFSYDVKMKEKGDIPEGYSVSREKKERFSLILESASTNQTSMYLCASSYRGNSPLHFGNGTRLTVT.

The V call is TRBV15, the J call TRBJ1-2; TRBD1 agrees at 7 bases. Germline CDR1 reads LNHNV; CDR2 reads YYDKDF (reference sequence). With 5 bases clipped from V and 0 bases from J, the junction kept 3 bases outside the gene matches. The CDR3 sequence is 14 residues long. The chain's CDR3 is CATSGQVANYGYTF. For the CDR3, the DNA is TGTGCCACCAGCGGACAGGTAGCTAACTATGGCTACACCTTC.

The chain recombines TRBV7-2 with TRBJ2-3, with D possibly matching TRBD2 (7 bases). The V and J ends lost 1 base and 5 bases respectively, with 13 bases between them. The germline V gene has CDR1 SGHTA and CDR2 FQGNSA. The CDR3 has 15 amino acids. In DNA form, the CDR3 reads TGTGCCAGCAGCTTAGGTCGGGGGGCGGTAGATACGCAGTATTTT. Translated, it gives CASSLGRGAVDTQYF.

The chain has TRBV5-1 and TRBJ2-5; no reliable D call. Trimming removed 7 bases from V and 6 bases from J, with 22 bases in between. This CDR3 is built from 15 residues. CDR1 and CDR2 from the germline V gene are SGHRS and YFSETQ. Here the CDR3 reads CASSRAADPIQTQYF. CDR3 in DNA: TGCGCCAGCTCTCGGGCGGCAGACCCTATACAGACCCAGTACTTC.

The gene calls are TRBV5-1 and TRBJ2-7; D gene unclear. Germline CDR1 SGHRS, CDR2 YFSETQ. V was cut by 0 bases and J by 0 bases, with 4 bases left in between. This CDR3 has 13 residues. CDR3 in DNA: TGCGCCAGCAGCTTGGGCAGCTCCTACGAGCAGTACTTC. Translated, it gives CASSLGSSYEQYF.

The chain carries TRBV7-2 and TRBJ1-5, with TRBD1 as a possible D gene (6 bases). The length of the CDR3 is 14 residues. V was clipped by 4 bases and J by 8 bases, with 15 bases between them. Germline V gene sequence: CDR1 SGHTA, CDR2 FQGNSA. In DNA, the CDR3 is TGTGCCAGCAGCTCGGGACATTCGGGGGAGCCCCAGCATTTT. It yields the protein CASSSGHSGEPQHF. The whole variable domain, remainder taken from reference TRBV7-2 and TRBJ1-5, is GAGVSQSPSNKVTEKGKDVELRCDPISGHTALYWYRQSLGQGLEFLIYFQGNSAPDKSGLPSDRFSAERTGGSVSTLTIQRTQQEDSAVYLCASSSGHSGEPQHFGDGTRLSIL.

The V gene is TRBV28, the J gene TRBJ2-3; TRBD2 aligns across 16 bases. The CDR3 is 20 residues long. Germline trimming cut 4 bases from V and 4 bases from J; bases unmatched to any gene: 14. Germline values: CDR1 MDHEN, CDR2 SYDVKM. This CDR3 is CASSSPRGGTSGRAPDTQYF. DNA for the CDR3: TGTGCCAGCAGTTCGCCCCGGGGTGGGACTAGCGGGAGGGCCCCAGATACGCAGTATTTT.

The chain carries TRBV28 and TRBJ2-1; TRBD1 matches at 10 bases. The junction had 8 bases not matched to a gene; V was cut back by 6 bases and J by 9 bases. This CDR3 has 14 residues. CDR1 and CDR2 (germline): MDHEN, SYDVKM. As DNA, the CDR3 is TGTGCCAGCAGGACAGGGGGCCAAGGGGGTGAGCAGTTCTTC. It yields the protein CASRTGGQGGEQFF.

This chain joins TRBV18 and TRBJ1-5, with D maybe TRBD1 (6 bases). Germline V gene sequence: CDR1 KGHSH, CDR2 LQKENI. The CDR3 sequence is 16 residues long. V shed 3 bases and J shed 6 bases, with 18 bases lying between them. CDR3 loop: CASSPEGRGLGQPQHF. The DNA of the CDR3 is TGTGCCAGCTCACCTGAGGGCAGGGGATTGGGTCAGCCCCAGCATTTT.

The rearrangement uses TRBV5-1 and TRBJ2-3; possible D gene TRBD2, 7 bases. The CDR3 contains 16 residues. CDR1 is SGHRS and CDR2 is YFSETQ in the germline V gene. With 4 bases removed from V and 2 bases from J, the gap between germline ends came to 17 bases. CDR3 DNA: TGCGCCAGCAGCGGAAAAAGGGGGGGCTTCACAGATACGCAGTATTTT. Its translation is CASSGKRGGFTDTQYF.

Written as DNA, the CDR3 is TGTGCCAGTAGTCGACTCACAGGGGGGAATTCACCCCTCCACTTT. Encoded protein: CASSRLTGGNSPLHF. The chain combines TRBV19 with TRBJ1-6, with TRBD1 matching 8 bases. In germline, CDR1 is LNHDA, CDR2 SQIVND (reference sequence). The CDR3 has 15 residues. Losses at the gene ends were 5 bases for V and 7 bases for J; bases not matched to a gene: 7.